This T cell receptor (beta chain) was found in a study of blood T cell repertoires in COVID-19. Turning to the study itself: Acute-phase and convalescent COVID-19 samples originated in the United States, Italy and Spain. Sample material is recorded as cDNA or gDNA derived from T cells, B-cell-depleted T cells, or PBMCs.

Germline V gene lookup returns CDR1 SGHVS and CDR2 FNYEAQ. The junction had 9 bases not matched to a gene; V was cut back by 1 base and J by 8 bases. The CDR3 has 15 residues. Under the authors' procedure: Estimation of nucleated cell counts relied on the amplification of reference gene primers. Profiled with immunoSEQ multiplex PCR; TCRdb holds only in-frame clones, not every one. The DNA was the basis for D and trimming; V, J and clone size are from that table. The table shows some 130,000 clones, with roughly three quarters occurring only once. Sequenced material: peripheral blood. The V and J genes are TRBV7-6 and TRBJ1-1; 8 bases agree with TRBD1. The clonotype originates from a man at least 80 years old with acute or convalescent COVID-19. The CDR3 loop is CASSLEAGGTLEAFF. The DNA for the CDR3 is TGTGCCAGCAGCTTAGAGGCAGGGGGCACTTTAGAAGCTTTCTTT.